What follows is one T cell receptor beta chain and its context. This CDR3 contains 12 residues. Germline V gene data show CDR1 as MNHEY and CDR2 as SVGAGI. The V end was cut by 6 bases, the J end by 3 bases, with 9 bases between. The sample comes from a study of blood T cell repertoires in COVID-19. Background on the study: COVID-19 samples from acute and convalescent phases originated in the United States, Italy and Spain. Nucleic acid was either cDNA or gDNA, and it came from T cells, B-cell-depleted T cells, or PBMCs.

Authors' processing steps: Amplification of reference gene primers was used by the study to estimate nucleated cell counts. Sequencing used immunoSEQ multiplex PCR; TCRdb keeps in-frame clones, though not all of them. Clone size and the V and J calls come from that table; the DNA yielded D and trimming. Found here are some 53,000 clones, 90% of them singletons; the top ten hold about 2.9%. This chain joins TRBV6-5 and TRBJ2-7; no clear D gene. The sample taken for sequencing was peripheral blood. The sequence was collected from a human donor in a cohort sampled during active COVID-19. The CDR3 loop reads CASRPQVYEQYF. For the CDR3, the DNA is TGTGCCAGCAGGCCCCAGGTCTACGAGCAGTACTTC.